The next 9 T cell receptor beta chains were all read from a single sample in a study of regulatory T cells in long-lasting Graves disease. Stated time point: newly diagnosed GD, antithyroid drugs for less than 3 months. Isolated PBMC RNA provided the starting material for the TCR library. Library construction for TCR beta used iRepertoire HTBI primers and Arm-PCR of CDR3 regions. Using its own MiXCR run on the multiplex PCR reads, TCRdb lists one record per CDR3 protein. The sample holds 400,000 to 550,000 distinct CDR3 sequences, about 15% seen once. This sample also appeared in a second study, on T cells in Graves' hyperthyroidism and ophthalmopathy.

The sequenced sample was peripheral blood mononuclear cells (PBMCs), obtained at new diagnosis, from a patient treated with antithyroid drugs. The receptors shown here come from a woman younger than 30 with Graves disease.

The chain is built from TRBV11-2 and TRBJ1-5, with 7 bases matching TRBD1. The CDR3 loop spans 15 amino acids. Trimming took 5 bases from V and 1 from J; bases not matched to a gene: 5. Germline V gives CDR1 SGHAT, CDR2 FQNNGV. CDR3 loop: CASSPDRVSNQPQHF. The CDR3 DNA sequence: TGTGCCAGCAGCCCAGACAGGGTAAGCAATCAGCCCCAGCATTTT. Based on the CDR3 plus reference TRBV11-2 and TRBJ1-5, the full variable domain is EAGVAQSPRYKIIEKRQSVAFWCNPISGHATLYWYQQILGQGPKLLIQFQNNGVVDDSQLPKDRFSAERLKGVDSTLKIQPAKLEDSAVYLCASSPDRVSNQPQHFGDGTRLSIL.

This clonotype came up many times. The chain is built from TRBV11-2 and TRBJ2-5; 14 nucleotides agree with TRBD2. Per germline, CDR1 SGHAT and CDR2 FQNNGV. V was pared by 0 bases and J by 3 bases, with 9 bases of the junction left unmatched. This CDR3 has 19 amino acids. CDR3 nucleotide sequence: TGTGCCAGCAGCTTAGAAGGGGGACTAGCGGGAGTCCCCGAAGAGACCCAGTACTTC. This sequence encodes CASSLEGGLAGVPEETQYF.

This clonotype has just a few counts. The chain employs TRBV6-2 or TRBV6-3 and TRBJ1-2; D remains unclear. V was pared by 2 bases and J by 6 bases, with 10 bases between. Germline loops: CDR1 MNHEY, CDR2 SVGEGT. The CDR3 is made up of 13 amino acids. In DNA, the CDR3 is TGTGCCAGCAGTTACGGCGGCCGCAATGGCTACACCTTC. It codes for CASSYGGRNGYTF.

The V gene is TRBV27, the J gene TRBJ1-6, with D perhaps matching TRBD1 (5 bases). CDR1 and CDR2 (germline): MNHEY, SMNVEV (reference sequence). CDR3 length: 14 amino acids. Trimming took off 3 bases at V and 9 bases at J, with 12 bases between the two ends. In DNA form, the CDR3 reads TGTGCCAGCAGTTTCGTGCAGGGTGGTTCACCCCTCCACTTT. Its protein product is CASSFVQGGSPLHF.

The genes are TRBV6-2 or TRBV6-3 and TRBJ2-1; 8 positions match TRBD2. The CDR3 spans 16 residues. V trimming: 6 bases; J trimming: 5 bases; junction bases outside the gene matches: 12. Germline CDR1 reads MNHEY; CDR2 reads SVGEGT. The CDR3 nucleotides read TGTGCCAGCAGCCTATCCTTACTAGCGGCGAACAATGAGCAGTTCTTC. This codes for CASSLSLLAANNEQFF.

This chain uses TRBV7-2 with TRBJ1-3; D call uncertain. There are 17 residues in the CDR3. The V gene's germline CDR1 is SGHTA and CDR2 FQGNSA. The V gene lost 1 base and the J gene lost 1 base, with 14 bases spanning the gap. CDR3 residues: CASSLGRAGRSGNTIYF. CDR3 nucleotides: TGTGCCAGCAGCTTAGGTAGGGCAGGCCGATCTGGAAACACCATATATTTT. Variable domain in full (rest from reference TRBV7-2 and TRBJ1-3): GAGVSQSPSNKVTEKGKDVELRCDPISGHTALYWYRQSLGQGLEFLIYFQGNSAPDKSGLPSDRFSAERTGGSVSTLTIQRTQQEDSAVYLCASSLGRAGRSGNTIYFGEGSWLTVV.

The rearrangement joins TRBV20-1 to TRBJ1-3; 7 nucleotides agree with TRBD1. Per germline, CDR1 DFQATT and CDR2 SNEGSKA (reference sequence). V was clipped by 5 bases and J by 2 bases; unmatched bases: 9. The CDR3 totals 15 residues. The CDR3 region has the DNA TGCAGTGCTCAAGGGGTCCAGGGGGCTGGAAACACCATATATTTT. Residues: CSAQGVQGAGNTIYF.

This clonotype has at least ten counts. Here the CDR3 DNA reads TGTGCCTGGAACGGCGGGAGGGCTAATGAGCAGTTCTTC. This gives the protein CAWNGGRANEQFF. The chain couples TRBV30 to TRBJ2-1; 9 nucleotides line up with TRBD2. Germline CDR1 reads GTSNPN; CDR2 reads SVGIG (reference sequence). The CDR3 contains 13 residues. Trimming cost V 4 bases and J 7 bases; bases outside gene matches: 5. Filled out from reference TRBV30 and TRBJ2-1, the complete variable domain reads SQTIHQWPATLVQPVGSPLSLECTVEGTSNPNLYWYRQAAGRGLQLLFYSVGIGQISSEVPQNLSASRPQDRQFILSSKKLLLSDSGFYLCAWNGGRANEQFFGPGTRLTVL.

In regard to this clonotype: Given a much more abundant clone one base away, this may be a read error. The J gene is TRBJ1-1, the V gene TRBV5-4; 9 bases are a match to TRBD1. Germline V lookup: CDR1 SGHNT, CDR2 YYREEE (reference sequence). CDR3 length: 13 amino acids. In DNA, the CDR3 is TGTGCCAACAGCCCACAGGGGGCTATCGGAGCTTTCTTT. The encoded protein is CANSPQGAIGAFF.